This TCR beta chain was found in a study of blood T cell repertoires in COVID-19 (dated by TCRdb to 2019 to 2021). At the level of the whole study: Samples covering the acute and convalescent phases of COVID-19 were provided by collaborators in the United States, Italy and Spain. The material from the prospective study consisted of cDNA or gDNA derived from T cells, B-cell-depleted T cells, or PBMCs. The dataset comprised deeply sampled blood TCRbeta repertoires from subjects exposed to, actively infected with, or recovered from COVID-19. The repertoires were released in a freely available public database meant as a resource for research on the immune response to SARS-CoV-2. The samples were drawn from two sources: the first 160 participants of the ongoing ImmuneRACE study, and fewer than 1,500 subjects contributed by 6 global collaborators. A de-identified subject ID, COVID-19 status, age in years and sex were almost always included in the sample metadata. Where available, HLA class I and class II types were obtained from metadata supplied by the sample provider rather than from assay-based typing. General study outcomes and caveats: The quantity of clinical and demographic metadata differed by source and by participant and was supplied without curation.

TCRbeta CDR3 regions were amplified from genomic DNA using the immunoSEQ Assay, a bias-controlled multiplex PCR. The original pipeline was this. The number of nucleated cells in each sample was estimated from the amplification of reference gene primers within the assay. To quantify the absolute abundance of each unique TCRbeta CDR3 rearrangement, sequence reads were collapsed and filtered. For each sample, productive Simpson clonality was calculated as the square root of Simpson's diversity index over productive rearrangements. TCRdb mirrors the immuneACCESS table, restricted to in-frame sequences. Some clones are absent from its copies; in checked studies, under half trace to an unresolved V gene, and the reason for the others is unknown. V, J and clone size are those of that table, while D and trimming were read from the DNA. Counted in this sample were 350,000 to 400,000 clones; under 90% of them appeared once. The ten biggest clones cover less than 2% of the sample.

Participants in the prospective study were aged roughly 18 to 100 years, lived in about two dozen United States geographic areas, and enrolled through a virtual design. In the prospective study, cohorts were assigned on the basis of participant-reported clinical history obtained from a screening survey and a study questionnaire. For ImmuneRACE Cohort 3, a participant was defined as recovered based on two consecutive negative NP/OP PCR tests, clearance by a healthcare professional, or resolution of symptoms. In the prospective study, mobile phlebotomists collected whole blood, serum and a nasopharyngeal or oropharyngeal swab from each participant. Prospective study participants could optionally give additional blood draws and questionnaires over an approximately two-month period. Blood samples from the prospective study were shipped frozen or at room temperature prior to DNA extraction. Spanning cysteine to phenylalanine, the CDR3 consists of 14 amino acids. This entry keeps only the CDR3 DNA: 42 bases, framed from base 1. The germline V gene (reference sequence) gives CDR1 as LNHDA and CDR2 as SQIVND. V is cut back by 7 bases and J by 4 bases, with 6 bases in the junction unmatched.

Concerning this clone itself: There is no known antigen for this receptor. Per-base qualities were not stored, and no clone one base away is much larger.

Source material: PBMCs or T cells enriched from blood (not recorded which). This clonotype originated in a woman aged 25-40 years who had recovered from COVID-19. The chain links TRBV19 with TRBJ2-3; the junction holds 9 bases that match TRBD1. The CDR3 is CASKGQGSPDTQYF. The bases are TGTGCCAGTAAGGGACAGGGAAGCCCAGATACGCAGTATTTT.